This TCR beta chain was recovered during a study of T cells in Graves' hyperthyroidism and ophthalmopathy. RNA transcripts provided the source from which TCR beta CDR3 regions were amplified. When the TCR CDR3 underwent first-round RT-PCR, the HTBI primer set was used. TCRdb reprocessed the multiplex PCR reads via MiXCR and lists one record per CDR3 protein. In the table there are about 520,000 distinct CDR3 sequences, roughly a quarter of which are singletons. J was trimmed by 3 bases and V by 6 bases; bases with no gene match: 8. CDR3 size: 14 residues. This clonotype was detected many times. Specimen: blood. The sequence came from a woman aged 25 to 39 with Graves' ophthalmopathy. The chain recombines TRBV12-3 or TRBV12-4 with TRBJ2-7, with 7 bases lining up with TRBD1. CDR3 region: CASSPGTVYYEQYF. In nucleotides, the CDR3 is TGTGCCAGCAGCCCCGGGACAGTTTACTACGAGCAGTACTTC.